Below, one TCR beta chain is given with its context. This specimen comes from a study of control samples from healthy donors and cancer patients. Clones were sequenced by immunoSEQ multiplex PCR, and TCRdb holds only the in-frame ones, with some missing. The sample holds more than 85,000 clones, 90% seen once. V gave up 8 bases and J gave up 2 bases, with 8 bases separating them. The CDR3 has 12 residues. Germline V gives CDR1 WSHSY, CDR2 SAAADI. Sequenced sample: blood. This TCR came from a human donor in good health. The donor label of this sample is uncertain. The chain is built from TRBV10-2 and TRBJ2-3, with unresolved D. CDR3 sequence (DNA): TGCGCCAGCGCCACTCACACAGATACGCAGTATTTT. Translated: CASATHTDTQYF.